The TCR beta chain described here comes from a study of early T cells in non-severe SARS-CoV-2 infection. Unique molecular identifiers were attached to individual cDNA molecules. TCRdb re-called the 5' RACE reads with MiXCR, one entry per CDR3 protein. The table includes about 33,000 distinct CDR3 sequences, less than 5.5% detected once. This sequence originates from an adult who was a healthcare worker with PCR-confirmed SARS-CoV-2 infection or an uninfected control (not recorded which). The sequenced sample was whole blood.

The CDR3 is CASSYLTASRPDTQYF. The CDR3 nucleotides are TGTGCCAGCAGTTACCTGACGGCCAGCAGACCAGATACGCAGTATTTT. The chain carries TRBV6-6 and TRBJ2-3; D uncertain. The CDR3 covers 16 residues. CDR1 is MNHNY, CDR2 SVGAGI, per germline (reference sequence). Trimming cost V 2 bases and J 4 bases, with 16 bases left between them.